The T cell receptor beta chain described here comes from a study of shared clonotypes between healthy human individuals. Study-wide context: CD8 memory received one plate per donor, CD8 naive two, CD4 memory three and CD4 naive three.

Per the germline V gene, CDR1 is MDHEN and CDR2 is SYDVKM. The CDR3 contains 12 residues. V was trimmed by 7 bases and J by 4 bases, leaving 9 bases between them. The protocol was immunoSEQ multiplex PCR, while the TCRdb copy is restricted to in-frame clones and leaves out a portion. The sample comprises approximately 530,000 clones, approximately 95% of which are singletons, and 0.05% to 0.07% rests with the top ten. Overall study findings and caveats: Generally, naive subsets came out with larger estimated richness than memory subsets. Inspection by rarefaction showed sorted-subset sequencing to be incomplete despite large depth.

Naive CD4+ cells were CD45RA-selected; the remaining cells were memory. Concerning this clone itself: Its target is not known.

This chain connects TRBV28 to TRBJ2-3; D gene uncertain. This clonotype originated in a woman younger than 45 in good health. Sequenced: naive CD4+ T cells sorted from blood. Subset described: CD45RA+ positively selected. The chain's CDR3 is CASNQLSDTQYF. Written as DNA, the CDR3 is TGTGCCAGCAATCAACTATCAGATACGCAGTATTTT.